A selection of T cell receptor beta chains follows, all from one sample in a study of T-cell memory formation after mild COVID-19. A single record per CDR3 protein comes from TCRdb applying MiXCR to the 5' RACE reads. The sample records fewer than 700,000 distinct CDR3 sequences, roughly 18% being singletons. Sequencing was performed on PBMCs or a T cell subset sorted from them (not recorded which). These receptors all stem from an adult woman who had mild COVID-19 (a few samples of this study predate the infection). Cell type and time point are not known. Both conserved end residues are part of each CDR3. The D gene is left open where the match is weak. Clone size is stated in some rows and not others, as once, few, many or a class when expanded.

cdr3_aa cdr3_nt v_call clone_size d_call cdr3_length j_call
CASSDRTSGYYNEQFF TGTGCCAGCAGTGATAGAACTAGCGGTTATTACAATGAGCAGTTCTTC TRBV6-5 - TRBD2 16 TRBJ2-1
CAWTIGAGGTEAFF TGTGCCTGGACCATAGGGGCGGGAGGAACTGAAGCTTTCTTT TRBV30 few - 14 TRBJ1-1
CASSSTITLVAPLGSYEQYF TGTGCCAGCAGCTCCACAATCACGTTAGTAGCGCCCCTAGGCTCCTACGAGCAGTACTTC TRBV7-8 - - 20 TRBJ2-7
CASSSSGIVETQYF TGTGCCAGCAGCTCCAGCGGGATAGTAGAGACCCAGTACTTC TRBV7-2 few TRBD2 14 TRBJ2-5
CASSSPLGNYEQYF TGTGCCAGCAGCTCGCCGCTGGGAAACTACGAGCAGTACTTC TRBV7-8 - - 14 TRBJ2-7
CASSFLQAREETQYF TGTGCCAGCAGCTTCTTGCAGGCGAGAGAAGAGACCCAGTACTTC TRBV11-1 few - 15 TRBJ2-5
CAWLPGTGRTEAFF TGTGCCTGGCTACCCGGGACAGGGAGGACTGAAGCTTTCTTT TRBV30 - TRBD1 14 TRBJ1-1
CSVVMTSSYGYTF TGCAGCGTTGTCATGACATCGAGCTATGGCTACACCTTC TRBV29-1 - - 13 TRBJ1-2
CASSLGGSGGAEETQYF TGTGCCAGCAGCTTGGGCGGTAGCGGGGGGGCAGAAGAGACCCAGTACTTC TRBV5-6 - TRBD2 17 TRBJ2-5
CSAQERGPTYEQYF TGCAGTGCCCAGGAGCGGGGGCCTACCTACGAGCAGTACTTC TRBV20-1 - TRBD2 14 TRBJ2-7